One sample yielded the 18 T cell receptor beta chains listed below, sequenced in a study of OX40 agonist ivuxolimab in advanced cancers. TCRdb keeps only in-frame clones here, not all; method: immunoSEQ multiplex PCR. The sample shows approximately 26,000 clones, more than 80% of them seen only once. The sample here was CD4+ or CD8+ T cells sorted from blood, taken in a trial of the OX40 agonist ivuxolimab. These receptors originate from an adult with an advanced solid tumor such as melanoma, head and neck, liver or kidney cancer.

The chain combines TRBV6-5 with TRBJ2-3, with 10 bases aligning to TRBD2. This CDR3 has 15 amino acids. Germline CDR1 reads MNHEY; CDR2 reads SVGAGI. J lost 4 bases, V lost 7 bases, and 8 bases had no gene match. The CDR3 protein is CASKQLAGLSDTQYF. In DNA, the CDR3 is TGTGCCAGCAAACAACTAGCGGGGTTGTCAGATACGCAGTATTTT.

The CDR3 DNA reads TGTGCCAGCAGCCAGGGTCTGGACCGCCTACAGGGCCTCCACTTT. It codes for CASSQGLDRLQGLHF. The chain carries TRBV4-2 and TRBJ1-6, with D possibly TRBD1 on 6 matching bases. Germline V gene data show CDR1 as LGHNA and CDR2 as YNFKEQ. V was pared by 3 bases and J by 15 bases, with 21 bases between. This CDR3 comprises 15 residues.

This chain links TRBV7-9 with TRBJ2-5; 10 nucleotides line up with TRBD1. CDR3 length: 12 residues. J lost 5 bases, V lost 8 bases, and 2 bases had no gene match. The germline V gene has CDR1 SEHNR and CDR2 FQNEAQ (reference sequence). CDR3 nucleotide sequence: TGTGCCAGCGGACAGGGGGGTGAGACCCAGTACTTC. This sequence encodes CASGQGGETQYF.

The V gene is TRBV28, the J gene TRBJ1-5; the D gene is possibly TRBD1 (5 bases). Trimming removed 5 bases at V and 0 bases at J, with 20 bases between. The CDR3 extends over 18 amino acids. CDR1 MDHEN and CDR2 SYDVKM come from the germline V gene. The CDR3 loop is CASSPLHGAGYSNQPQHF. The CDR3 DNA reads TGTGCCAGCAGTCCCCTCCACGGGGCGGGTTATAGCAATCAGCCCCAGCATTTT.

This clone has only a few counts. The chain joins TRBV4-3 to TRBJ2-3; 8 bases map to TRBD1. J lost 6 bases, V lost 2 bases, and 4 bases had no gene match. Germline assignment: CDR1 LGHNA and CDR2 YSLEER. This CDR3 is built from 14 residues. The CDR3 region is CASSQTQGADTQYF. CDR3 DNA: TGCGCCAGCAGCCAAACCCAGGGGGCTGATACGCAGTATTTT.

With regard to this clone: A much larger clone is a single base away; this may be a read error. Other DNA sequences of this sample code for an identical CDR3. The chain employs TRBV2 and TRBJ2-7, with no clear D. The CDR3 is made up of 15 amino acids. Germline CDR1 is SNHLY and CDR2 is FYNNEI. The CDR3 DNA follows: TGTGCCAGCACGGCAGGCTCCTCGAGCCCCTATGAGCAGTACTTC. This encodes CASTAGSSSPYEQYF.

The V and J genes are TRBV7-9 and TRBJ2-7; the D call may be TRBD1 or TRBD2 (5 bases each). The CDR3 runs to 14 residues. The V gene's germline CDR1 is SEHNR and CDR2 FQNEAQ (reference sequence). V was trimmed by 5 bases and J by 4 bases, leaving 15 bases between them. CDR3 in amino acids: CASSPGPPGYEQYF. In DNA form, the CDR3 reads TGTGCCAGCAGCCCGGGACCCCCGGGATACGAGCAGTACTTC.

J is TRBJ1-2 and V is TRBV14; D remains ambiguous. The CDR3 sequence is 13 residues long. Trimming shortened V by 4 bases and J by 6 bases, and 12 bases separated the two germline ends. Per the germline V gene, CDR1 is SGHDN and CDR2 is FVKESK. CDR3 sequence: CASSLFHADGYTF. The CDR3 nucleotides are TGTGCCAGCAGCCTTTTTCACGCCGATGGCTACACCTTC.

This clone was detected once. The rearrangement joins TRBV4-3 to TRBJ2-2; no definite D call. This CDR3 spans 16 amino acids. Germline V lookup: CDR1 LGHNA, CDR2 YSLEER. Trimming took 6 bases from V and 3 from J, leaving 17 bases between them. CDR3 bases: TGCGCCAGCAGTCCGAGTGAGCCGATCGACACCGGGGAGCTGTTTTTT. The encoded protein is CASSPSEPIDTGELFF.

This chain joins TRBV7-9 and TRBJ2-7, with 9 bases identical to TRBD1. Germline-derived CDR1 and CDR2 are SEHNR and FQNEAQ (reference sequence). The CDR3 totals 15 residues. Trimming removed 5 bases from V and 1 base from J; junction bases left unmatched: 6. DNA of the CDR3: TGTGCCAGCAGCATTACAGGGGGCAATTCCTACGAGCAGTACTTC. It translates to CASSITGGNSYEQYF.

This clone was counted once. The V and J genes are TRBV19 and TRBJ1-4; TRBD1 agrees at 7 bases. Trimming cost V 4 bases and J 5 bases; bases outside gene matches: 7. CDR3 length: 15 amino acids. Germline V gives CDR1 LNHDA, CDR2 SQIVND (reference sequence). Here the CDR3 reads CASSRPGQLNEKLFF. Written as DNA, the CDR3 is TGTGCCAGTAGTAGACCGGGACAGTTGAATGAAAAACTGTTTTTT.

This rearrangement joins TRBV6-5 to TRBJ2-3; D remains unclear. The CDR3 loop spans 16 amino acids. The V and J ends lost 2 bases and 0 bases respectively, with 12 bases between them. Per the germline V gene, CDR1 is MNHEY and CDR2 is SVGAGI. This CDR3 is CASSYRLGVSTDTQYF. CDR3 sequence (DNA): TGTGCCAGCAGTTACCGACTCGGTGTTAGCACAGATACGCAGTATTTT.

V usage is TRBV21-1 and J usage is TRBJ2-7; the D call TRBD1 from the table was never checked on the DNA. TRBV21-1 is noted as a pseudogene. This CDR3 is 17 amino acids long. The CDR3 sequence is CASSKILGTGVPYEQYF. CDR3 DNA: TGTGCCAGCAGCAAAATCCTCGGGACAGGGGTTCCCTACGAGCAGTACTTC.

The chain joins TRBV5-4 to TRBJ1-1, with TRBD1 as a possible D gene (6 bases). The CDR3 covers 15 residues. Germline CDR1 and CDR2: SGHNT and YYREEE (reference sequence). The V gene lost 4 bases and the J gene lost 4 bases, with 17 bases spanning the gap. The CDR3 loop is CASSPSRGPSTEAFF. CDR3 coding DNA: TGTGCCAGCAGCCCAAGCAGGGGCCCGAGCACTGAAGCTTTCTTT.

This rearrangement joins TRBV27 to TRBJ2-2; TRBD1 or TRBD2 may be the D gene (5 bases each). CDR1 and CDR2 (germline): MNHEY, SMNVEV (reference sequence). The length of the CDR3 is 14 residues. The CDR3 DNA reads TGTGCGTCGGGGCCGACCCTTGGGATCGGGGAGCTGTTTTTT. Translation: CASGPTLGIGELFF.

CDR3 nucleotides: TGTGCCAGCCTCGCGAGGCAGGGGAATTGGAATGAGCAGTTCTTC. It specifies CASLARQGNWNEQFF. The rearrangement links TRBV6-1 to TRBJ2-1; D is perhaps TRBD1 (6 bases). Germline CDR1 reads MNHNS; CDR2 reads SASEGT. The germline V and J ends were trimmed by 8 bases and 7 bases, with 21 bases remaining between them. This CDR3 is built from 15 residues.

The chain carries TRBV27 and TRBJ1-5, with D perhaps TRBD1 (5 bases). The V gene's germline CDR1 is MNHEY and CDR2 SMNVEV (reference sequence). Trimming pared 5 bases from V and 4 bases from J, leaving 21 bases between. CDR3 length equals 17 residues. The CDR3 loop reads CASSRYQGLEFNQPQHF. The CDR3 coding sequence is TGTGCCAGCAGTCGATACCAGGGATTAGAATTTAATCAGCCCCAGCATTTT.

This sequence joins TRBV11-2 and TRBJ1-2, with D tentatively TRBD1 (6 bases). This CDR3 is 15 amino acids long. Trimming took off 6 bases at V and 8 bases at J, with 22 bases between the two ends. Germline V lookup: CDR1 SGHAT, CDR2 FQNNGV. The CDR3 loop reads CASSPSFGTTWGYTF. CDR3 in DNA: TGTGCCAGCAGTCCCTCCTTCGGGACAACTTGGGGCTACACCTTC.